This T cell receptor beta chain originates from a study of blood T cell repertoires in COVID-19. This clone was found once. Per germline, CDR1 SGHTA and CDR2 FQGNSA. This CDR3 comprises 16 residues. The V segment lost 1 base and the J segment 2 bases; nucleotides outside the gene matches: 4. The table came from immunoSEQ multiplex PCR; TCRdb's copy has only in-frame clones and leaves some out. This table has 200,000 to 250,000 clones, roughly nine tenths appearing once. The sequenced material came from PBMCs or T cells enriched from blood (not recorded which). The origin of this receptor is a young woman in a cohort exposed to, infected with or recovered from COVID-19 (not recorded which). The V call is TRBV7-2, the J call TRBJ2-1, with TRBD2 matching 8 bases. The CDR3 loop is CASSLGAAGAYNEQFF. The CDR3 region has the DNA TGTGCCAGCAGCTTAGGAGCAGCGGGGGCCTACAATGAGCAGTTCTTC.